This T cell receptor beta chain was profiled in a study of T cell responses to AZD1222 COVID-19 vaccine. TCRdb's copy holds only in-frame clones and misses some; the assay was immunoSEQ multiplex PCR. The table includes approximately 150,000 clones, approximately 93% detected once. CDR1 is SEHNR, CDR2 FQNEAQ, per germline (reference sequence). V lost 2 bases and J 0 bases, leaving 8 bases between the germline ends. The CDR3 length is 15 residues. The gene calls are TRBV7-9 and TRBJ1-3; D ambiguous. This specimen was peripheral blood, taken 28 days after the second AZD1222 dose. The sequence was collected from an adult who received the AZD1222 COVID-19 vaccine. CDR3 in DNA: TGTGCCAGCAGCTTATCCCAAGCCTCTGGAAACACCATATATTTT. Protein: CASSLSQASGNTIYF.